This T cell receptor (beta chain) is from a study of a mutant IDH1 vaccine in newly diagnosed glioma. Study as a whole: The sex distribution of treated patients was 62.5% male and about 38% female, with a mean age of around 40 years. Overall study results and limits: Across multiple MHC alleles, 93.3% of patients had vaccine-induced responses.

Assay: immunoSEQ multiplex PCR; the TCRdb copy retains only in-frame clones and omits some. Here the sample spans approximately 57,000 clones, approximately 78% being singletons. The time point denotes: week 23, last vaccination. Topical imiquimod accompanied each vaccine dose, which consisted of 300 ug of mutant IDH1 20-mer peptide. Worth noting for this clone: What it binds is unknown.

The TCR was taken from a middle-aged woman with glioma. Some clones in this sample may be carry-over from other donors' samples. The specimen was PBMCs, collected from a glioma patient whose treatment included an IDH1 peptide vaccine.

The DNA for the CDR3 is TGCAGCGTTGACCCGAAGAACACTGAAGCTTTCTTT. Its protein is CSVDPKNTEAFF. The chain has TRBV29-1 and TRBJ1-1; D gene ambiguous. The CDR3 contains 12 residues. Germline V CDR1 and CDR2: SQVTM, ANQGSEA. V was pared by 3 bases and J by 1 base, with 6 bases between.